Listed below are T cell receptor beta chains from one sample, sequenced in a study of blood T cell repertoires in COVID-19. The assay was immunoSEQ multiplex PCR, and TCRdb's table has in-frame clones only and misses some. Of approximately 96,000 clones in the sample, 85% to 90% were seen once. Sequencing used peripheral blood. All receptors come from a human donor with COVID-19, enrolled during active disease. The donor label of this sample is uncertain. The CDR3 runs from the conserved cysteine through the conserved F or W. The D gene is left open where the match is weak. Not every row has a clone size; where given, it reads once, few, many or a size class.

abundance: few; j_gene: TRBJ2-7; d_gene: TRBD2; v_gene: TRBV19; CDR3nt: TGTGCCAGTAGTATGGTAGCGGGAGAAGAAGACGAGCAGTACTTC; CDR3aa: CASSMVAGEEDEQYF
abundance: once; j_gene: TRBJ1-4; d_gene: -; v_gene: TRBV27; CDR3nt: TGTGCCAGCAGTTGGTCGGACAGTGGGGTTGAAAAACTGTTTTTT; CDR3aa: CASSWSDSGVEKLFF
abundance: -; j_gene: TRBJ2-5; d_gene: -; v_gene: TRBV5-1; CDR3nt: TGCGCCAGCAGCTCAATTACAGGGGAGACCCAGTACTTC; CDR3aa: CASSSITGETQYF
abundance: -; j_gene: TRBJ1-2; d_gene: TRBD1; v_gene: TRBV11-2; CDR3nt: TGTGCCAGCAGCTTAGATCGGGACAGCAACTATGGCTACACCTTC; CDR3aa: CASSLDRDSNYGYTF
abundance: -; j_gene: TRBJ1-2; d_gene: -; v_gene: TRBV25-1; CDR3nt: TGTGCCAGCAGTGATATGCAAGCAAACTATGGCTACACCTTC; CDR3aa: CASSDMQANYGYTF
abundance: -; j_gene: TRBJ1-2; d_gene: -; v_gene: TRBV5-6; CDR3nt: TGTGCCAGCAGCTTGGGGGGAGATATCTATGGCTACACCTTC; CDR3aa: CASSLGGDIYGYTF
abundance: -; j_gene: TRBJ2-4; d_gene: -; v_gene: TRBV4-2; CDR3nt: TGTGCCAGCAGCTCTGGCCGGGCCACGGGGGTGAACATTCAGTACTTC; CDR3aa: CASSSGRATGVNIQYF
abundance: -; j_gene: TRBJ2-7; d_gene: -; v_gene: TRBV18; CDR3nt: TGTGCCAGCTCACCATCCTTGGGGCTAACTTCCTACGAGCAGTACTTC; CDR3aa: CASSPSLGLTSYEQYF
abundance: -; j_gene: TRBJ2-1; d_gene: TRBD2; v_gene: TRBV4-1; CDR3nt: TGCGCCAGCAGCCAAGAACGGCTAGCGGGGACCGACTACAATGAGCAGTTCTTC; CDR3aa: CASSQERLAGTDYNEQFF
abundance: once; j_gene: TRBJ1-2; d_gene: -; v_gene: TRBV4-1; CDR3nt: TGCGCCAGCAGCCAAGACAGGGTCAATGGCTACACCTTC; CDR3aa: CASSQDRVNGYTF